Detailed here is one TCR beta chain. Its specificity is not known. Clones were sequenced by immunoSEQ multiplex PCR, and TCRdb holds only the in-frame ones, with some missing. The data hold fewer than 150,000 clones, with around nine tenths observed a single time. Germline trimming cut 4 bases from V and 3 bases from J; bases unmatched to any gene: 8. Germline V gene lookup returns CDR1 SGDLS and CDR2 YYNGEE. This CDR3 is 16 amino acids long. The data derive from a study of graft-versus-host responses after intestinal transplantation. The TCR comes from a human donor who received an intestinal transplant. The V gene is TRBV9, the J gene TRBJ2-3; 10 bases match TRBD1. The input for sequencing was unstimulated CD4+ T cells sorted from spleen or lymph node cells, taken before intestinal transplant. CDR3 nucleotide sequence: TGTGCCAGCAGCTACTCCGTGGGACAGGGGACAGATACGCAGTATTTT. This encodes CASSYSVGQGTDTQYF.